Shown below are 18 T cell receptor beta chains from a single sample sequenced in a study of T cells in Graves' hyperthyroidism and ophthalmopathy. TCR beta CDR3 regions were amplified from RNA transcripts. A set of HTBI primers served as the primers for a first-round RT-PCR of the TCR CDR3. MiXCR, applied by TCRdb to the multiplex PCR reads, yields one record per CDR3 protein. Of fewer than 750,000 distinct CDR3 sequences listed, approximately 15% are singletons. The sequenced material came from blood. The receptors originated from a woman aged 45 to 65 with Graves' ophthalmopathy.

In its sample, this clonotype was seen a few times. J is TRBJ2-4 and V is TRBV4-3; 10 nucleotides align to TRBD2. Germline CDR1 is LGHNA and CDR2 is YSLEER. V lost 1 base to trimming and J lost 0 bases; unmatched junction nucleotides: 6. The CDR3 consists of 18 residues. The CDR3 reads CASSQVIAGGGAKNIQYF. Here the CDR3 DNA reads TGCGCCAGCAGCCAAGTGATAGCGGGAGGAGGAGCCAAAAACATTCAGTACTTC.

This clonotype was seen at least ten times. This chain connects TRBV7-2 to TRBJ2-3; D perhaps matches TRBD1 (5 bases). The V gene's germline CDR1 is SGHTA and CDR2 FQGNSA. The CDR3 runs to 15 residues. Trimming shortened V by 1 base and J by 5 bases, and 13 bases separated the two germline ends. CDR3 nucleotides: TGTGCCAGCAGCTTAGGACCAGGGTCCCGAGATACGCAGTATTTT. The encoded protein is CASSLGPGSRDTQYF.

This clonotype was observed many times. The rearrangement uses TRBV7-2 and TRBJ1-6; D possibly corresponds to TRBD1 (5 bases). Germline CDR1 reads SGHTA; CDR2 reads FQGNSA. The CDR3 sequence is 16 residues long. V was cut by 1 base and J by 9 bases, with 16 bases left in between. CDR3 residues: CASSLVGSRVGSPLHF. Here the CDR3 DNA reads TGTGCCAGCAGCTTAGTGGGCAGCAGGGTCGGTTCACCCCTCCACTTT. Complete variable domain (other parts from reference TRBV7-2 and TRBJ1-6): GAGVSQSPSNKVTEKGKDVELRCDPISGHTALYWYRQSLGQGLEFLIYFQGNSAPDKSGLPSDRFSAERTGGSVSTLTIQRTQQEDSAVYLCASSLVGSRVGSPLHFGNGTRLTVT.

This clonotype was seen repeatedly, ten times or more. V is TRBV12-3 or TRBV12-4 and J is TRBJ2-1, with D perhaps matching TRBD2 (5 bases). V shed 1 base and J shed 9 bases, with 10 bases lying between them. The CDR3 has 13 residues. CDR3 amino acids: CASSLVGVGEQFF. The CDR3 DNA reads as TGTGCCAGCAGTTTAGTGGGAGTGGGTGAGCAGTTCTTC.

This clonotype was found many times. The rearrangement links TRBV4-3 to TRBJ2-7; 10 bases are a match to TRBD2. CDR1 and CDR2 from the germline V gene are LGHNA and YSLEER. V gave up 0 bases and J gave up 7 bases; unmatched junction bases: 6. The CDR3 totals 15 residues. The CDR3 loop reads CASSQDLAGGLEQYF. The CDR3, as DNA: TGCGCCAGCAGCCAAGATTTAGCGGGAGGTCTTGAGCAGTACTTC.

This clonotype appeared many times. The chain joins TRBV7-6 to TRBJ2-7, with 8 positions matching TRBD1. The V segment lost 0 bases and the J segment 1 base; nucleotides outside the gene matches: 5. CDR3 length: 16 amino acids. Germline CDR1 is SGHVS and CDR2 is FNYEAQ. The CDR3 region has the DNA TGTGCCAGCAGCTTAGCCGGCCGGACAGGGTCCTACGAGCAGTACTTC. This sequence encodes CASSLAGRTGSYEQYF.

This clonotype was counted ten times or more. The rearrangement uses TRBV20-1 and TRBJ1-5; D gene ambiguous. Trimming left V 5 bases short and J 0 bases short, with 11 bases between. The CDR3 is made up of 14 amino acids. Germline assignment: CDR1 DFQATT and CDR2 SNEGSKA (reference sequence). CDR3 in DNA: TGCAGTGCTCGGCGCAGCCCTAGCAATCAGCCCCAGCATTTT. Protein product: CSARRSPSNQPQHF.

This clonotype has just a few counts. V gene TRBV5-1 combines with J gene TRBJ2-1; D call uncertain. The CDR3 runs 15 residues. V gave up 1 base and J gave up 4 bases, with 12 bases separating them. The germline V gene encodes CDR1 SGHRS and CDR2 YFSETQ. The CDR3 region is CASSLLGLSYNEQFF. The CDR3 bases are TGCGCCAGCAGCTTGCTCGGGCTTTCGTACAATGAGCAGTTCTTC.

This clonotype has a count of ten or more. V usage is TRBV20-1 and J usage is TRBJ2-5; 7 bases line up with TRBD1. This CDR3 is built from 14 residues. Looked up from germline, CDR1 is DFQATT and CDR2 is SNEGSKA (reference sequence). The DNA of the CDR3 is TGCAGCGGGGACCTCGGGACAGACCAAGAGACCCAGTACTTC. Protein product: CSGDLGTDQETQYF.

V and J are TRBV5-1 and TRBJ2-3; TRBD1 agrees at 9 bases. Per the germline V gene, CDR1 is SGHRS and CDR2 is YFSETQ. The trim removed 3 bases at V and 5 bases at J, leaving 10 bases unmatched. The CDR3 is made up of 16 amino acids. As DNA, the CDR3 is TGCGCCAGCAGCTCCTTGGGACAGGGCGGGGGAGATACGCAGTATTTT. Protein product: CASSSLGQGGGDTQYF.

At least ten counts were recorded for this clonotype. The CDR3 region has the DNA TGCGCCAGCAGCCAAGACGTTTCCGGGGGGCTAGCTAACTATGGCTACACCTTC. Translation: CASSQDVSGGLANYGYTF. The gene calls are TRBV4-3 and TRBJ1-2; tentative D call: TRBD1 (6 bases). The V end lost 0 bases, the J end lost 0 bases, and 17 bases lay between the germline ends. Per the germline V gene, CDR1 is LGHNA and CDR2 is YSLEER. The CDR3 runs to 18 residues.

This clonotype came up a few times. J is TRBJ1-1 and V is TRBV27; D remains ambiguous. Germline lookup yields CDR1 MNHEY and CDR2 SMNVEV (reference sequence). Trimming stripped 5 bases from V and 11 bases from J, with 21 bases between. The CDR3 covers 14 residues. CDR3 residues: CASSPPGNPVDAFF. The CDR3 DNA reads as TGTGCCAGCAGTCCCCCGGGGAACCCTGTAGATGCTTTCTTT.

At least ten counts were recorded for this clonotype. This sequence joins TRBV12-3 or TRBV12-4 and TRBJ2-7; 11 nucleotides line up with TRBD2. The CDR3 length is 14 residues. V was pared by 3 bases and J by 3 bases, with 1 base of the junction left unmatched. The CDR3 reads CASSFSGRDYEQYF. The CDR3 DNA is TGTGCCAGCAGTTTTAGCGGGAGGGACTACGAGCAGTACTTC.

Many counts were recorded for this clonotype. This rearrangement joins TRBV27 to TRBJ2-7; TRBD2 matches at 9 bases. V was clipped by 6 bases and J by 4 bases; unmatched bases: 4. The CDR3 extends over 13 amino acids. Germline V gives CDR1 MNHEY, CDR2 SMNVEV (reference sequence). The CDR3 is CASRRLAVYEQYF. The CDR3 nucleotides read TGTGCCAGCAGAAGACTAGCGGTATACGAGCAGTACTTC.

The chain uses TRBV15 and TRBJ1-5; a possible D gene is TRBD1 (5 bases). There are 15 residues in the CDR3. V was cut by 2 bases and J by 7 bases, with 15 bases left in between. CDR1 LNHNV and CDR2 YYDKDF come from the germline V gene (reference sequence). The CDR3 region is CATSRSQGYGQPQHF. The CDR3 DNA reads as TGTGCCACCAGCAGATCGCAGGGATACGGGCAGCCCCAGCATTTT.

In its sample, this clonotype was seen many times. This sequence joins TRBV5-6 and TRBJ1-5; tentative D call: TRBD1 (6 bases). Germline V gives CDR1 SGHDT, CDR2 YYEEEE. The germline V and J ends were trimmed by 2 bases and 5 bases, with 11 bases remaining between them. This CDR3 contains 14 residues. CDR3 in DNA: TGTGCCAGCAGCTTACAGGGCTTAGATCAGCCCCAGCATTTT. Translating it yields CASSLQGLDQPQHF.

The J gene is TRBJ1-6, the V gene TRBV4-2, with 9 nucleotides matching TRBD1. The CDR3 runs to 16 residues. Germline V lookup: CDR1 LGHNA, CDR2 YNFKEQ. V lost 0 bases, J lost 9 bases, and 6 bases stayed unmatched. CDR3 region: CASSQDRGQGSSPLHF. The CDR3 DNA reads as TGTGCCAGCAGCCAAGATCGAGGACAGGGGAGTTCACCCCTCCACTTT.

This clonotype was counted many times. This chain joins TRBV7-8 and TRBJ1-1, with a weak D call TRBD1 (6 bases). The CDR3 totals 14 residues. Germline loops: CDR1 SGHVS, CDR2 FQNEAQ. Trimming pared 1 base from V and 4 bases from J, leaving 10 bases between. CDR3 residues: CASSLVGAGTEAFF. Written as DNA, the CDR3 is TGTGCCAGCAGCTTAGTGGGGGCGGGCACTGAAGCTTTCTTT.